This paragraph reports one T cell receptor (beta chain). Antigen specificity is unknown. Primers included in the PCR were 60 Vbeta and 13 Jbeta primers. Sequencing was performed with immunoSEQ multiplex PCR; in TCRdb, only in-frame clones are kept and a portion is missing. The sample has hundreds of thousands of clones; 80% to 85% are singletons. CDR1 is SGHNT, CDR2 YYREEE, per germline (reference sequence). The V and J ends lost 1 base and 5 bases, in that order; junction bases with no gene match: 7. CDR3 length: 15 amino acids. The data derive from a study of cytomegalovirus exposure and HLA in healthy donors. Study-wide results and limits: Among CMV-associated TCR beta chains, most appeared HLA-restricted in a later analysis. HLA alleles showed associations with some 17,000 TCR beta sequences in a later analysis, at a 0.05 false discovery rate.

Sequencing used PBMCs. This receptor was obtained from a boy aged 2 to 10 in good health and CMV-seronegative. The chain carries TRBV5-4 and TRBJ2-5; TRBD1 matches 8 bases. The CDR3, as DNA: TGTGCCAGCAGCTTGAATTCCAGGGGGCGGGAGACCCAGTACTTC. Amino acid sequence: CASSLNSRGRETQYF.